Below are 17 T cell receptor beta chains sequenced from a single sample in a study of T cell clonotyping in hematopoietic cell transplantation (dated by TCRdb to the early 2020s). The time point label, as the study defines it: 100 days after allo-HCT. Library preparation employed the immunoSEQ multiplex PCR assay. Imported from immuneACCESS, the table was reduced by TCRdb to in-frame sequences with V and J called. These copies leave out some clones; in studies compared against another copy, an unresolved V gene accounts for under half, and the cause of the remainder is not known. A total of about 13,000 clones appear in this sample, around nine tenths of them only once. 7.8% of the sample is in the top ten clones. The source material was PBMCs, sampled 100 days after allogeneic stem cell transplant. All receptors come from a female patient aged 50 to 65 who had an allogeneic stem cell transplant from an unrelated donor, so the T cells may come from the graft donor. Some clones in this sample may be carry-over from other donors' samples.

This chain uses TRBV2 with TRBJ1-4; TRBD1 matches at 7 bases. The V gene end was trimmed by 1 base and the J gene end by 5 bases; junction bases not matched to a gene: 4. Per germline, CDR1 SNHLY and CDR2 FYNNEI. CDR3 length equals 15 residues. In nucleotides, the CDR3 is TGTGCCAGCAGTGAAGAGGCAGGGGGAAATGAAAAACTGTTTTTT. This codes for CASSEEAGGNEKLFF.

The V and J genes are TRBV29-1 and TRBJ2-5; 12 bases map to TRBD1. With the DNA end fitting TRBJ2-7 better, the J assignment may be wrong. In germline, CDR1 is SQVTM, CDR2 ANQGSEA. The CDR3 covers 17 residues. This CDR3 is CSVDGGTGGVRSYEQYF. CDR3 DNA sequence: TGCAGCGTTGATGGGGGGACAGGGGGCGTCCGATCCTACGAGCAGTACTTC.

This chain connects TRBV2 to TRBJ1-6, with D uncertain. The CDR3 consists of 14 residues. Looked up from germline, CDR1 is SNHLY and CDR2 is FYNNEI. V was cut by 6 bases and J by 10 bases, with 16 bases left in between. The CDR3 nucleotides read TGTGCCAGCAGGCCGGATGCGGTTAAATCACCCCTCCACTTT. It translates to CASRPDAVKSPLHF.

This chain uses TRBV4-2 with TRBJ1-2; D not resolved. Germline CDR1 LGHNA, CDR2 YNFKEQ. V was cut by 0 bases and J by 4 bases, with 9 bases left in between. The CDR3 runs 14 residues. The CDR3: CASSQDGVRYGYTF. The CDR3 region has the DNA TGTGCCAGCAGCCAAGATGGGGTGCGCTATGGCTACACCTTC.

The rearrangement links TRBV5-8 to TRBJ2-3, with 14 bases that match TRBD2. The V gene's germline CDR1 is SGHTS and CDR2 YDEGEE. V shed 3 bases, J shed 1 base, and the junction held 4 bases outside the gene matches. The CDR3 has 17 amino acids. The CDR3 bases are TGTGCCAGCAGCTGGCCGGGACTAGCGGGAGGCACAGATACGCAGTATTTT. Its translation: CASSWPGLAGGTDTQYF.

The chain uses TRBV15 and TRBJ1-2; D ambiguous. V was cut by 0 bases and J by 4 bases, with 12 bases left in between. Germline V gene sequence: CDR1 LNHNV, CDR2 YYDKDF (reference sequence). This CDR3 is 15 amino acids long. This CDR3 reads CATSRDSGLGYGYTF. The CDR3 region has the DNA TGTGCCACCAGCAGAGATTCCGGGCTGGGCTATGGCTACACCTTC.

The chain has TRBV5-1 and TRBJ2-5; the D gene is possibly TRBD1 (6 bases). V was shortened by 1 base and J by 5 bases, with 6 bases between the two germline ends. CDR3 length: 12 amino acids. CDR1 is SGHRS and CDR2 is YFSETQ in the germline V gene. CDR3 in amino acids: CASSLTGETQYF. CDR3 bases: TGCGCCAGCAGCTTGACAGGGGAGACCCAGTACTTC.

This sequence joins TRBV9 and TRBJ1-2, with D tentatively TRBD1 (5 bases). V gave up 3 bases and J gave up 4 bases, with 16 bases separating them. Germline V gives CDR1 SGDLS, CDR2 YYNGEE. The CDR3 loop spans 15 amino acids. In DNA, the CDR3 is TGTGCCAGCAGCGCCGGGATGGGGGTTAGCTATGGCTACACCTTC. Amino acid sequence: CASSAGMGVSYGYTF.

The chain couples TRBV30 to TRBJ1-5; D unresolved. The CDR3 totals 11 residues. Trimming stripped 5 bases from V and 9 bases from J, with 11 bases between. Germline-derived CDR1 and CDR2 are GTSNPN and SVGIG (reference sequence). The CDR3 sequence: CAWGEKRPQHF. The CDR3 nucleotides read TGTGCCTGGGGGGAGAAGAGGCCCCAGCATTTT.

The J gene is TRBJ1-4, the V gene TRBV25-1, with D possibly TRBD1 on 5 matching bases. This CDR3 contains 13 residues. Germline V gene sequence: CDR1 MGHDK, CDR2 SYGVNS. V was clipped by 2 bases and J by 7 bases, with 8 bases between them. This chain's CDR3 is CASSEPGIEKLFF. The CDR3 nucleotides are TGTGCCAGCAGTGAACCAGGGATTGAAAAACTGTTTTTT.

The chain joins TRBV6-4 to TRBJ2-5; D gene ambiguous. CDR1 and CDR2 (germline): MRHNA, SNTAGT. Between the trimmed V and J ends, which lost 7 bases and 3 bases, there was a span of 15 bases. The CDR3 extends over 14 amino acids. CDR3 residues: CASKLQRPKETQYF. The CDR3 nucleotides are TGTGCCAGCAAATTACAGCGCCCTAAAGAGACCCAGTACTTC.

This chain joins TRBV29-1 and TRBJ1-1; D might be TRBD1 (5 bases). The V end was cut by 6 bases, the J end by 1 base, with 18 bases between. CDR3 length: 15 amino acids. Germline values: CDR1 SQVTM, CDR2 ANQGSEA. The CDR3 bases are TGCAGCGTCCTTGCCGCCGGGACGGCGAACACTGAAGCTTTCTTT. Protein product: CSVLAAGTANTEAFF.

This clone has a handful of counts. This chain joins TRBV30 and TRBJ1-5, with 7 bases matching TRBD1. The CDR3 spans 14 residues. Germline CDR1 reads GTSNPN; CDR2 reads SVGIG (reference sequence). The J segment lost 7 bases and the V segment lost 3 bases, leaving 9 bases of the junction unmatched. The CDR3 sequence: CAWSRGQGGQPQHF. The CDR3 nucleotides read TGTGCCTGGAGCCGGGGGCAGGGGGGCCAGCCCCAGCATTTT.

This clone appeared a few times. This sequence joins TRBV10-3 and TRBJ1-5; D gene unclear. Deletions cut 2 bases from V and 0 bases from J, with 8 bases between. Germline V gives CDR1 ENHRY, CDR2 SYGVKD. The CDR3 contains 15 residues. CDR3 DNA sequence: TGTGCCATCAGTGAGAACGGGTATAGCAATCAGCCCCAGCATTTT. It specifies CAISENGYSNQPQHF.

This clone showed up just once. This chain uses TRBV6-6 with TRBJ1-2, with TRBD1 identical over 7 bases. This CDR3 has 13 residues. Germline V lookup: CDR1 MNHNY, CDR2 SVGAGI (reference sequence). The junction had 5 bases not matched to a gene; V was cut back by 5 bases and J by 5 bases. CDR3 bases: TGTGCCAGCAGTCCCGGGACAGAGTATGGCTACACCTTC. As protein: CASSPGTEYGYTF.

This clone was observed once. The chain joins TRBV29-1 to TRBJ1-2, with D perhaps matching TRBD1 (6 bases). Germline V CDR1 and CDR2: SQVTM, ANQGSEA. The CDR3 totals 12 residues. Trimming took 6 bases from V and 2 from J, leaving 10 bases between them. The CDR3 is CSVGAANYGYTF. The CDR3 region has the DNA TGCAGCGTGGGGGCCGCGAACTATGGCTACACCTTC.

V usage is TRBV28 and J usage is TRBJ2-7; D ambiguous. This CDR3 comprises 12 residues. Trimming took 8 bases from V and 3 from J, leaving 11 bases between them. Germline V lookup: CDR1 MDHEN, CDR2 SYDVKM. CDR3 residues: CASSVTYYEQYF. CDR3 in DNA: TGTGCCAGCTCCGTGACCTACTACGAGCAGTACTTC.